Listed here is a single T cell receptor beta chain. Antigen: not known. Healthy donors had no documented immune events, such as infections, while sampled. The data derive from a study of identifying expanded T cells in peripheral blood. Clones were read by immunoSEQ multiplex PCR, and TCRdb kept only the in-frame ones, dropping some. This sample has over 100,000 clones, with around 90% found just once. The CDR3 is 14 amino acids. V gave up 6 bases and J gave up 1 base, with 15 bases separating them. From germline, CDR1 is SQVTM and CDR2 ANQGSEA. Broader study findings: Over approximately two and four weeks, about 15 and 19 clones changed, versus around 1.3 between replicates. Roughly two-week clone count variance significantly increased as total template count grew.

The chain has TRBV29-1 and TRBJ1-1; tentative D call: TRBD1 (5 bases). The sequence came from a person aged 18 to 70 in good health. Material for sequencing was blood. This CDR3 reads CSVLVGAGNTEAFF. CDR3 DNA: TGCAGCGTCCTAGTCGGGGCGGGGAACACTGAAGCTTTCTTT.